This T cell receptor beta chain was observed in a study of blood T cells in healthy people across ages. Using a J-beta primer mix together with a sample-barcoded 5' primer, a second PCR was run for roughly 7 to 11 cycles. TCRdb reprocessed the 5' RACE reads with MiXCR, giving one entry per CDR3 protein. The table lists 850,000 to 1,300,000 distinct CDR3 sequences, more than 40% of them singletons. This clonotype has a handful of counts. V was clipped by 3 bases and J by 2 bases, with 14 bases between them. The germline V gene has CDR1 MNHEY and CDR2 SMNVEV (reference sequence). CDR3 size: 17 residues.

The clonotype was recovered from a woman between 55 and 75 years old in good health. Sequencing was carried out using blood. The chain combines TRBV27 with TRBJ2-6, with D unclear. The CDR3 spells CASSFRSNLAGANVLTF. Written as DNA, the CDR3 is TGTGCCAGCAGTTTTAGGAGCAACCTAGCTGGGGCCAACGTCCTGACTTTC.